One and the same sample provided the 15 T cell receptor beta chains below, sequenced in a study of shared clonotypes between healthy human individuals. Generated by immunoSEQ multiplex PCR, the TCRdb table keeps only in-frame clones and is missing some. The table shows roughly 2,500,000 clones, with 80% to 95% occurring only once. Sequencing was carried out using naive CD4+ T cells from PBMCs. Stated subset: CD45RA+ positively selected. Source of these receptors: a man aged 18 to 30 in good health. Some clones in this sample may be carry-over from other donors' samples.

CDR3 sequence reads: CASRLTIIGGLSNEQYF. CDR3 sequence (DNA): TGTGCCAGCCGACTCACCATAATAGGTGGACTATCCAACGAGCAGTACTTC. The gene calls are TRBV18 and TRBJ2-7; D is perhaps TRBD2 (6 bases). CDR3 length equals 17 residues. Trimming pared 8 bases from V and 5 bases from J, leaving 28 bases between. Per germline, CDR1 KGHSH and CDR2 LQKENI.

The chain joins TRBV5-1 to TRBJ1-2; the D is unclear. V lost 0 bases, J lost 4 bases, and 13 bases lay in between. This CDR3 spans 15 amino acids. Germline CDR1 and CDR2: SGHRS and YFSETQ. Here the CDR3 DNA reads TGCGCCAGCAGCTTGGAATCGGCGGAACTCTATGGCTACACCTTC. It yields the protein CASSLESAELYGYTF.

J is TRBJ2-1 and V is TRBV11-2, with 8 positions matching TRBD2. Germline CDR1 reads SGHAT; CDR2 reads FQNNGV. J gave up 4 bases and V 5 bases, and 10 bases lay outside the gene matches. CDR3 length: 16 residues. The CDR3 protein is CASSPQAGASYNEQFF. CDR3 bases: TGTGCCAGCAGCCCGCAAGCGGGAGCGTCTTACAATGAGCAGTTCTTC.

A word on this clone: The sample contains more than one DNA sequence encoding this CDR3. V and J are TRBV5-1 and TRBJ1-1; D is unclear. Germline CDR1 SGHRS, CDR2 YFSETQ. V shed 4 bases and J shed 2 bases, with 9 bases lying between them. This CDR3 has 13 amino acids. CDR3 sequence (DNA): TGCGCCAGCAGCGTGGGAGGTAACACTGAAGCTTTCTTT. Its protein product is CASSVGGNTEAFF.

Of note for this clone: Other DNA sequences within the sample encode an identical CDR3. The rearrangement joins TRBV5-1 to TRBJ1-1, with D tentatively TRBD1 (5 bases). Germline V gene sequence: CDR1 SGHRS, CDR2 YFSETQ. The CDR3 sequence is 12 residues long. V was trimmed by 4 bases and J by 1 base, leaving 5 bases between them. This CDR3 reads CASSGGNTEAFF. The CDR3 nucleotides read TGCGCCAGCAGCGGGGGGAACACTGAAGCTTTCTTT.

Note on this clone: Other DNA sequences within the sample encode an identical CDR3. The chain combines TRBV10-3 with TRBJ1-5; D not certain. Germline V lookup: CDR1 ENHRY, CDR2 SYGVKD. CDR3 length: 15 residues. V was trimmed by 0 bases and J by 0 bases, leaving 6 bases between them. In nucleotides, the CDR3 is TGTGCCATCAGTGAGTCCTGGGGTAGCAATCAGCCCCAGCATTTT. It specifies CAISESWGSNQPQHF.

The chain has TRBV6-1 and TRBJ2-1; 12 bases map to TRBD2. V was pared by 2 bases and J by 2 bases, with 1 base of the junction left unmatched. The germline gives CDR1 MNHNS, CDR2 SASEGT. The length of the CDR3 is 16 residues. CDR3 in DNA: TGTGCCAGCAGTGAACTAGCGGGAGGGACCTACAATGAGCAGTTCTTC. Translation: CASSELAGGTYNEQFF.

This clone was found once. The V and J genes are TRBV4-1 and TRBJ2-1, with 9 positions matching TRBD2. CDR1 and CDR2 from the germline V gene are MGHRA and YSYEKL. This CDR3 contains 18 residues. The V gene end was trimmed by 4 bases and the J gene end by 4 bases; junction bases not matched to a gene: 14. The CDR3 DNA reads as TGCGCCAGCAGCCCGATGCAGCATCGCGGGAGGGAATACAATGAGCAGTTCTTC. Translating it yields CASSPMQHRGREYNEQFF.

The CDR3 DNA sequence: TGTGCCAGCAGCCAAGATCTGCGGCGGGAGGGGACAGATACGCAGTATTTT. Its translation: CASSQDLRREGTDTQYF. The V call is TRBV4-2, the J call TRBJ2-3; 9 bases align to TRBD2. CDR3 length: 17 amino acids. Unmatched junction bases numbered 7, after V lost 0 bases and J lost 3 bases. Per the germline V gene, CDR1 is LGHNA and CDR2 is YNFKEQ.

This clone has just one count. This sequence joins TRBV11-2 and TRBJ2-7, with TRBD2 matching over 7 bases. The junction had 8 bases not matched to a gene; V was cut back by 1 base and J by 2 bases. The germline V gene encodes CDR1 SGHAT and CDR2 FQNNGV. This CDR3 contains 16 residues. This chain's CDR3 is CASSLVSGIVAYEQYF. CDR3 in DNA: TGTGCCAGCAGCTTAGTAAGCGGGATCGTCGCCTACGAGCAGTACTTC.

The chain couples TRBV9 to TRBJ2-1; 8 bases match TRBD1. In germline, CDR1 is SGDLS, CDR2 YYNGEE. J lost 1 base, V lost 4 bases, and 4 bases had no gene match. The CDR3 sequence is 15 residues long. The CDR3 DNA reads as TGTGCCAGCAGCTTCGACAGGGGATCCTACAATGAGCAGTTCTTC. Protein sequence: CASSFDRGSYNEQFF.

J is TRBJ2-5 and V is TRBV7-6; D could derive from TRBD1 or TRBD2 (5 bases each). The CDR3 totals 16 residues. The V and J ends lost 5 bases and 0 bases respectively, with 16 bases between them. The germline CDR1 and CDR2 sequences are SGHVS and FNYEAQ. The CDR3: CASSPLWGIDQETQYF. For the CDR3, the DNA is TGTGCCAGCAGCCCACTGTGGGGGATTGACCAAGAGACCCAGTACTTC.

The chain uses TRBV2 and TRBJ1-1; a possible D gene is TRBD1 (6 bases). CDR3 size: 14 residues. Germline values: CDR1 SNHLY, CDR2 FYNNEI. V was clipped by 6 bases and J by 6 bases, with 17 bases between them. As DNA, the CDR3 is TGTGCCAGCAGGACAGGCCTCAGCGTGGCTGAAGCTTTCTTT. Its protein is CASRTGLSVAEAFF.

This chain connects TRBV9 to TRBJ2-6; tentative D call: TRBD1 (6 bases). The CDR3 covers 19 residues. CDR1 and CDR2 (germline): SGDLS, YYNGEE. Between the trimmed V and J ends, which lost 4 bases and 2 bases, there was a span of 22 bases. The CDR3 loop is CASSPHLGASSPGANVLTF. In DNA form, the CDR3 reads TGTGCCAGCAGCCCCCATCTGGGGGCGAGTTCACCTGGGGCCAACGTCCTGACTTTC.

The gene calls are TRBV19 and TRBJ1-4; the D gene is possibly TRBD1 (6 bases). The CDR3 loop spans 15 amino acids. Trimming cost V 9 bases and J 7 bases, with 21 bases left between them. Germline V CDR1 and CDR2: LNHDA, SQIVND (reference sequence). CDR3 in amino acids: CASNDPRGGGEKLFF. The CDR3 coding sequence is TGTGCCAGCAACGATCCCAGGGGCGGGGGTGAAAAACTGTTTTTT.